The clone carrying this T cell receptor beta chain has a count of ten or more. As the library was built, unique molecular identifiers were attached to individual cDNA molecules. Original methodology: Per-sample TCR counts ranged from roughly 20,000 to 700,000, median about 98,000. One entry per CDR3 protein results from TCRdb running MiXCR on the RACE reads. The V and J calls, along with clone size, are taken from TCRdb and not from the paper's own processing. The data hold approximately 96,000 distinct CDR3 sequences, with approximately 8.6% observed a single time. This sample was included in a study of human T cells and chemical hapten exposure. Study in general: A 2 cm by 2 cm inner upper arm patch received 2% DPC for sensitization.

Time point specified: patch test 2, 6 weeks after DPC sensitization. This sample's treatment: therapeutic diphenylcyclopropenone sensitization with weekly scalp DPC. V was shortened by 8 bases and J by 6 bases, with 19 bases between the two germline ends. The CDR3 sequence is 15 residues long. From germline, CDR1 is MNHEY and CDR2 SVGEGT. The chain couples TRBV6-2 or TRBV6-3 to TRBJ2-2; no clear D gene. Sequenced here: whole blood, sampled in connection with sensitization to the hapten diphenylcyclopropenone (DPC). The sequence came from a woman aged 40 to 50 with alopecia areata. Some clones in this sample may be carry-over from other donors' samples. The CDR3 spells CASLPRGVFSGELFF. As DNA, the CDR3 is TGTGCCAGCTTACCCCGCGGAGTATTTTCCGGGGAGCTGTTTTTT.